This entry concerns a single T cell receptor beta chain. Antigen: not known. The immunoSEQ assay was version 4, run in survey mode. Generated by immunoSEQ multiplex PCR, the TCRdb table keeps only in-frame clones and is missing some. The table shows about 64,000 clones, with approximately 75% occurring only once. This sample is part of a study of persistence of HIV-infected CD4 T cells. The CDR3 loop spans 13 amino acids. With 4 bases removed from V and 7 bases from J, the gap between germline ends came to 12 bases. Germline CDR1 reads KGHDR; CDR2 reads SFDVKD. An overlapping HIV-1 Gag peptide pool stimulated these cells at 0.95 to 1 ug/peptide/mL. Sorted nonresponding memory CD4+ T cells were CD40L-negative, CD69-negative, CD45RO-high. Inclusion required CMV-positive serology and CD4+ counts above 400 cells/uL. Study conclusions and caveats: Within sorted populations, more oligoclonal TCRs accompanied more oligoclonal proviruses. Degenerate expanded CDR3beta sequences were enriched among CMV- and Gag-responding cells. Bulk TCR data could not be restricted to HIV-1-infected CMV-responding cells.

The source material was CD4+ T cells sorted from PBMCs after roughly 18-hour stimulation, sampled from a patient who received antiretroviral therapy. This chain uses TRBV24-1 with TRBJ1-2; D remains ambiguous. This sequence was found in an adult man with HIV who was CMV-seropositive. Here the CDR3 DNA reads TGTGCCACCAGTGAAGAGGGTAAGAGTGGCTACACCTTC. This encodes CATSEEGKSGYTF.